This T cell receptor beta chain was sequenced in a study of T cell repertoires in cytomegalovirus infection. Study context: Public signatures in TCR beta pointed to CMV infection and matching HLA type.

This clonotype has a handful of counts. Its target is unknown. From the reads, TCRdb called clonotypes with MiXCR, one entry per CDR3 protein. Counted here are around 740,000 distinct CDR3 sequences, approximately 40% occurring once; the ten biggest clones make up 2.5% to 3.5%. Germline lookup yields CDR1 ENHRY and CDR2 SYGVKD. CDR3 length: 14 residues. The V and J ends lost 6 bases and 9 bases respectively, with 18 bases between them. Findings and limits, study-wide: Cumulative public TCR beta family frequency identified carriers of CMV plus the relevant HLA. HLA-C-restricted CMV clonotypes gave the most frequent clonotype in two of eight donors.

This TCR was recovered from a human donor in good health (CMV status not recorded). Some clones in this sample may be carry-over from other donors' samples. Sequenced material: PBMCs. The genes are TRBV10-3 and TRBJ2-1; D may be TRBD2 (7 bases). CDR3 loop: CAISDGSGTPEQFF. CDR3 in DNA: TGTGCCATCAGCGATGGGAGCGGGACACCTGAGCAGTTCTTC.